Listed here is a single TCR beta chain. This specimen comes from a study of T-cell memory formation after mild COVID-19. Study in general: Clusters of TCRs were largely donor specific.

This CDR3 region has 18 residues. The J segment lost 3 bases and the V segment lost 3 bases, leaving 14 bases of the junction unmatched. After 5'RACE with constant-segment primers, TCR alpha and TCR beta cDNA libraries carrying sample barcodes and UMIs were obtained. TCRdb called the 5' RACE reads again in MiXCR, with one record for every CDR3 protein. Here the sample spans hundreds of thousands of distinct CDR3 sequences, roughly 23% being singletons. The clonotype was recovered from an adult woman who had mild COVID-19 (a few samples of this study predate the infection). Cell type and time point are not known. The genes are TRBV12-3 or TRBV12-4 and TRBJ2-7, with 10 bases that match TRBD2. The source material was PBMCs or a T cell subset sorted from them (not recorded which). The chain's CDR3 is CASSLGLAGATRVYEQYF. Here the CDR3 DNA reads TGTGCCAGCAGTTTGGGGCTAGCGGGAGCTACCAGAGTCTACGAGCAGTACTTC.